These 23 T cell receptor beta chains originate from one sample sequenced in a study of blood T cell repertoires in COVID-19. TCRdb's copy holds only in-frame clones and misses some; the assay was immunoSEQ multiplex PCR. The sample holds more than 100,000 clones, about 87% seen once. Sequenced sample: peripheral blood. All receptors come from a human donor in a cohort sampled during active or convalescent COVID-19.

The genes are TRBV6-1 and TRBJ1-2; unclear D gene. The CDR3 extends over 16 amino acids. Germline loops: CDR1 MNHNS, CDR2 SASEGT. V was trimmed by 3 bases and J by 1 base, leaving 15 bases between them. DNA of the CDR3: TGTGCCAGCAGTGATCGAGCGGCCGAGGATAACTATGGCTACACCTTC. This sequence encodes CASSDRAAEDNYGYTF.

The J gene is TRBJ1-2, the V gene TRBV5-1; tentatively, D is TRBD1 (5 bases). Per the germline V gene, CDR1 is SGHRS and CDR2 is YFSETQ. The V end was cut by 1 base, the J end by 3 bases, with 7 bases between. The CDR3 runs to 13 residues. The CDR3 reads CASSLSGYYGYTF. The DNA for the CDR3 is TGCGCCAGCAGCTTGTCAGGGTACTATGGCTACACCTTC.

The chain has TRBV24-1 and TRBJ1-1; 7 bases fit TRBD1. Germline V CDR1 and CDR2: KGHDR, SFDVKD. After removal of 7 bases from V and 3 bases from J, the junction contained 1 base not matched to a gene. There are 12 residues in the CDR3. This chain's CDR3 is CATRDRDTEAFF. For the CDR3, the DNA is TGTGCCACCAGAGACAGGGACACTGAAGCTTTCTTT.

The chain recombines TRBV3-1 (or the pseudogene TRBV3-2) with TRBJ2-4; possible D gene TRBD1, 6 bases. The germline gives CDR1 LGHDT, CDR2 YNNKEL (reference sequence). V lost 4 bases and J 0 bases, leaving 19 bases between the germline ends. The CDR3 has 18 amino acids. The DNA of the CDR3 is TGTGCCAGCAGCCCCTCTTGGGACACTCTAATAGCCAAAAACATTCAGTACTTC. Its protein product is CASSPSWDTLIAKNIQYF.

The chain carries TRBV11-2 and TRBJ1-3; D possibly corresponds to TRBD1 (5 bases). Between the trimmed V and J ends, which lost 3 bases and 1 base, there was a span of 7 bases. Per the germline V gene, CDR1 is SGHAT and CDR2 is FQNNGV. This CDR3 contains 14 residues. The CDR3, as DNA: TGTGCCAGCAGCTTCAGGGTTTCTGGAAACACCATATATTTT. Protein product: CASSFRVSGNTIYF.

The V call is TRBV7-2, the J call TRBJ2-7; 9 nucleotides align to TRBD2. Germline assignment: CDR1 SGHTA and CDR2 FQGNSA. V dropped 5 bases and J dropped 5; count of bases not matched to a gene: 10. The CDR3 consists of 15 residues. The CDR3 DNA sequence: TGTGCCAGCAGCCCGACGGCGGGGGGGCCTCACGAGCAGTACTTC. This sequence encodes CASSPTAGGPHEQYF.

This sequence joins TRBV11-1 and TRBJ2-7; 11 bases are a match to TRBD1. V gave up 4 bases and J gave up 7 bases; unmatched junction bases: 9. The V gene's germline CDR1 is SGHAT and CDR2 FQDESV (reference sequence). The CDR3 is made up of 15 amino acids. The CDR3, as DNA: TGTGCCAGCAGCTCCCGGGACAGGGGGAAATGGGAGCAGTACTTC. Its protein product is CASSSRDRGKWEQYF.

This CDR3 reads CASSPERERYSYEQYF. The CDR3 bases are TGTGCCAGCAGTCCCGAGAGGGAAAGGTACTCTTACGAGCAGTACTTC. The chain uses TRBV28 and TRBJ2-7, with a tentative D call TRBD2 (5 bases). The germline CDR1 and CDR2 sequences are MDHEN and SYDVKM. V lost 5 bases, J lost 4 bases, and 21 bases lay in between. The CDR3 runs to 16 residues.

The chain links TRBV15 to TRBJ1-5; TRBD1 might be the D (5 bases). Trimming removed 1 base at V and 1 base at J, with 8 bases between. Germline CDR1 LNHNV, CDR2 YYDKDF (reference sequence). CDR3 length: 15 amino acids. The CDR3 region is CATSRGGGSNQPQHF. The DNA of the CDR3 is TGTGCCACCAGCAGAGGCGGGGGGAGCAATCAGCCCCAGCATTTT.

J is TRBJ1-4 and V is TRBV9, with TRBD1 identical over 7 bases. V lost 0 bases, J lost 3 bases, and 2 bases stayed unmatched. CDR1 and CDR2 from the germline V gene are SGDLS and YYNGEE. The CDR3 covers 15 residues. CDR3 loop: CASSVEGTANEKLFF. In DNA, the CDR3 is TGTGCCAGCAGCGTAGAGGGGACAGCTAATGAAAAACTGTTTTTT.

This rearrangement joins TRBV18 to TRBJ2-7, with 9 bases identical to TRBD1. This CDR3 comprises 14 residues. J lost 2 bases, V lost 3 bases, and 2 bases had no gene match. Germline V lookup: CDR1 KGHSH, CDR2 LQKENI. The DNA of the CDR3 is TGTGCCAGCTCACCCGGGACAGGGCCCTACGAGCAGTACTTC. Translated: CASSPGTGPYEQYF.

This chain connects TRBV15 to TRBJ1-2; possible D gene TRBD1, 6 bases. The CDR3 has 16 residues. The germline V gene has CDR1 LNHNV and CDR2 YYDKDF (reference sequence). Between the trimmed V and J ends, which lost 0 bases and 2 bases, there was a span of 13 bases. The CDR3 protein is CATSRERGQKNYGYTF. The CDR3 DNA follows: TGTGCCACCAGCAGAGAGAGGGGACAAAAAAACTATGGCTACACCTTC.

V gene TRBV7-3 combines with J gene TRBJ2-3, with D maybe TRBD1 (6 bases). The CDR3 runs to 16 residues. Germline V gene lookup returns CDR1 SGHTA and CDR2 FQGTGA. Trimming stripped 6 bases from V and 2 bases from J, with 18 bases between. The CDR3 here is CASSPSGTLNTDTQYF. The CDR3 nucleotides read TGTGCCAGCAGTCCTTCCGGGACACTTAACACAGATACGCAGTATTTT.

This chain links TRBV13 with TRBJ2-1, with 8 positions matching TRBD2. V shed 4 bases, J shed 8 bases, and the junction held 13 bases outside the gene matches. CDR3 length: 16 residues. Per germline, CDR1 PRHDT and CDR2 FYEKMQ (reference sequence). The DNA of the CDR3 is TGTGCCAGCAGCTCGACTCGGGGGGGGGCCCTCGATGAGCAGTTCTTC. Protein: CASSSTRGGALDEQFF. Full variable domain (remainder filled in from reference TRBV13 and TRBJ2-1): AAGVIQSPRHLIKEKRETATLKCYPIPRHDTVYWYQQGPGQDPQFLISFYEKMQSDKGSIPDRFSAQQFSDYHSELNMSSLELGDSALYFCASSSTRGGALDEQFFGPGTRLTVL.

This clone was counted once. The rearrangement uses TRBV4-1 and TRBJ2-1; the match to TRBD1 covers 7 bases. V trimming: 0 bases; J trimming: 0 bases; junction bases outside the gene matches: 8. There are 18 residues in the CDR3. Germline lookup yields CDR1 MGHRA and CDR2 YSYEKL. The CDR3 bases are TGCGCCAGCAGCCAAGATCGGGGCAGGGGGAGCTCCTACAATGAGCAGTTCTTC. Protein: CASSQDRGRGSSYNEQFF.

The chain links TRBV6-6 to TRBJ2-2; perhaps TRBD1 as D (6 bases). In germline, CDR1 is MNHNY, CDR2 SVGAGI (reference sequence). The CDR3 totals 15 residues. The V gene lost 7 bases and the J gene lost 6 bases, with 18 bases spanning the gap. The CDR3 reads CASIPRGGRPGELFF. CDR3 sequence (DNA): TGTGCCAGCATCCCCCGAGGGGGTCGCCCCGGGGAGCTGTTTTTT.

Comment on this clone: One junction end disagrees with the germline gene, perhaps due to a read error. V gene TRBV7-2 combines with J gene TRBJ1-4; 10 bases align to TRBD1. This CDR3 is built from 14 residues. Germline V gene lookup returns CDR1 SGHTA and CDR2 FQGNSA. CDR3: CASSVARGTGELFF. DNA of the CDR3: TGTGCCAGCAGCGTAGCCCGTGGGACAGGGGAACTGTTTTTT.

The chain combines TRBV28 with TRBJ1-2; D remains unclear. The CDR3 spans 12 residues. V lost 3 bases, J lost 3 bases, and 5 bases lay in between. Germline V gene sequence: CDR1 MDHEN, CDR2 SYDVKM. CDR3 nucleotide sequence: TGTGCCAGCAGTTTGGCGGACTATGGCTACACCTTC. Its translation is CASSLADYGYTF.

The CDR3 DNA reads TGTGCCACCAGCGGGGAGGGGCCAGAAGCTTTCTTT. Protein: CATSGEGPEAFF. The rearrangement links TRBV6-5 to TRBJ1-1; possibly TRBD1 for D (5 bases). This CDR3 is built from 12 residues. Germline-derived CDR1 and CDR2 are MNHEY and SVGAGI. The germline V and J ends were trimmed by 10 bases and 8 bases, with 17 bases remaining between them.

The genes are TRBV27 and TRBJ1-2; possible D gene TRBD1, 5 bases. Germline V gene lookup returns CDR1 MNHEY and CDR2 SMNVEV (reference sequence). The CDR3 is 16 residues long. V lost 4 bases and J lost 4, with 19 bases in between. The CDR3 loop reads CASSSNGGGRVYGYTF. CDR3 bases: TGTGCCAGCAGTTCTAATGGGGGAGGGAGGGTCTATGGCTACACCTTC.

The J gene is TRBJ1-1, the V gene TRBV4-1; 9 positions agree with TRBD1. Trimming took 2 bases from V and 8 from J; bases not matched to a gene: 9. The CDR3 is made up of 15 amino acids. Germline V gene lookup returns CDR1 MGHRA and CDR2 YSYEKL. In DNA, the CDR3 is TGCGCCAGCAGCCAACACGGGACAGGGAGTGGGGAAGCTTTCTTT. Translating gives CASSQHGTGSGEAFF.

The chain uses TRBV7-2 and TRBJ2-3, with D uncertain. The CDR3 extends over 13 amino acids. Germline V gene data show CDR1 as SGHTA and CDR2 as FQGNSA. Trimming left V 1 base short and J 0 bases short, with 2 bases between. The CDR3 loop is CASSLVSTDTQYF. The CDR3 region has the DNA TGTGCCAGCAGCTTAGTAAGCACAGATACGCAGTATTTT.

The rearrangement uses TRBV7-2 and TRBJ1-5, with a tentative D call TRBD1 (6 bases). Germline CDR1 SGHTA, CDR2 FQGNSA. This CDR3 contains 17 residues. Trimming took off 3 bases at V and 6 bases at J, with 21 bases between the two ends. This CDR3 reads CASSFGGRGGALQPQHF. In nucleotides, the CDR3 is TGTGCCAGCAGCTTCGGGGGGAGGGGGGGGGCCCTTCAGCCCCAGCATTTT. Based on the CDR3 plus reference TRBV7-2 and TRBJ1-5, the full variable domain is GAGVSQSPSNKVTEKGKDVELRCDPISGHTALYWYRQSLGQGLEFLIYFQGNSAPDKSGLPSDRFSAERTGGSVSTLTIQRTQQEDSAVYLCASSFGGRGGALQPQHFGDGTRLSIL.